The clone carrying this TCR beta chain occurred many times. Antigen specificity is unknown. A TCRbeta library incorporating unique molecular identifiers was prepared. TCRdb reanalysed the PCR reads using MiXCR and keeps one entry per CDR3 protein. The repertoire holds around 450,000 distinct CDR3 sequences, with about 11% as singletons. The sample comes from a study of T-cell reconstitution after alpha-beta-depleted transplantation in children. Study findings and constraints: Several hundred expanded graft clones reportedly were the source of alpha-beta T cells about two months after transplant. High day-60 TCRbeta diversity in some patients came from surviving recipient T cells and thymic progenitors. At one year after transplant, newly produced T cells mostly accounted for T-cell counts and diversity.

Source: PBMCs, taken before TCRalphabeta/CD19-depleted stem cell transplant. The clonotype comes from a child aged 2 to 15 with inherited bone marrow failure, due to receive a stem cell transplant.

The CDR3 here is CASSLTYRDYQETQYF. The CDR3 bases are TGCGCCAGCAGCCTTACCTACCGGGACTACCAAGAGACCCAGTACTTC. The chain combines TRBV4-3 with TRBJ2-5; TRBD2 might be the D (6 bases). The CDR3 consists of 16 residues. Trimming removed 4 bases from V and 0 bases from J, with 15 bases in between. The germline V gene has CDR1 LGHNA and CDR2 YSLEER.